This record covers a single T cell receptor beta chain. This entry belongs to a study of blood T cell repertoires in COVID-19. Per the original data handling: Quantification of nucleated cells was approximated via reference gene primer amplification. Sequencing used immunoSEQ multiplex PCR; TCRdb keeps in-frame clones, though not all of them. That table is the source of V, J and clone size, and D and trimming were worked out from the DNA. The sample has 100,000 to 120,000 clones, 81% seen once. Trimming took 5 bases from V and 5 from J; bases not matched to a gene: 7. Germline values: CDR1 PRHDT, CDR2 FYEKMQ (reference sequence). CDR3 length: 15 residues.

The V and J genes are TRBV13 and TRBJ1-2, with 11 bases aligning to TRBD1. The sequence was obtained from a woman in her seventies with acute or convalescent COVID-19. The sample taken for sequencing was peripheral blood. CDR3 nucleotide sequence: TGTGCCAGCAGCCCACCGGGACAGGGGGGATATGGCTACACCTTC. It is translated as CASSPPGQGGYGYTF.